This note documents a single TCR beta chain sequence. The trim removed 1 base at V and 6 bases at J, leaving 15 bases unmatched. In germline, CDR1 is KGHSH, CDR2 LQKENI. The CDR3 totals 18 residues. The sample is drawn from a study of shared clonotypes between healthy human individuals. Clones were read by immunoSEQ multiplex PCR, and TCRdb kept only the in-frame ones, dropping some. The sample lists roughly 2.5 million clones, more than 90% seen once, with around 0.14% in the top ten. This chain uses TRBV18 with TRBJ2-7; 10 bases match TRBD2. Material for sequencing was naive CD4+ T cells sorted from blood. As for subset: CD45RA+ positively selected. This receptor was obtained from a man in his late teens or twenties in good health. The CDR3 protein is CASSPQFSASGRWSEQYF. The CDR3 coding sequence is TGTGCCAGCTCACCACAGTTTTCGGCTAGCGGGAGATGGAGCGAGCAGTACTTC.